The subject of this entry is one T cell receptor beta chain. Antigen unknown. The data derive from a study of pediatric ulcerative colitis. As for the study in general: Ulcerative colitis patients had pancolitis or left-sided colitis, with confirming histology.

The CDR3 contains 12 residues. Trimming took off 3 bases at V and 4 bases at J, with 6 bases between the two ends. The germline gives CDR1 SEHNR, CDR2 FQNEAQ (reference sequence). Rectal tissue came from one to two pinch biopsies taken at colonoscopy. General observations from the study: In rectum, acute severe colitis had expanded clones and less diversity. All ulcerative colitis patients, but no controls, carried two rectal clonotypes. This repertoire reflects total lymphocytes rather than subpopulations like regulatory T cells.

Sequencing was performed with immunoSEQ multiplex PCR; in TCRdb, only in-frame clones are kept and a portion is missing. The sample contains 20,000 to 25,000 clones, approximately 71% of which appear only once. V and J are TRBV7-9 and TRBJ1-2, with unresolved D. Sequenced material: gut tissue. The receptor was derived from a boy younger than 18 with severe ulcerative colitis. For the CDR3, the DNA is TGTGCCAGCAGCTTGGAAATCTATGGCTACACCTTC. The encoded protein is CASSLEIYGYTF.